The 22 T cell receptor beta chains reported below all come from one sample, sequenced in a study of shared clonotypes between healthy human individuals (dated by TCRdb to the early 2020s). The library relied on the immunoSEQ multiplex PCR assay. TCRdb limited this immuneACCESS table to in-frame rearrangements with V and J called. A share of clones is missing; checked studies link under half to unresolved V genes, and the rest is unexplained. This sample comprises about 2.4 million clones, approximately 93% of them detected only once. The ten largest make up around 0.4% of the sample. Specimen: naive CD4+ T cells from PBMCs. The cell subset or site label of this sample denotes: CD45RA+ positively selected. The receptors derive from a man aged 18 to 30 in good health. Some clones in this sample may be carry-over from other donors' samples.

On this clone itself: This sample includes further DNA sequences coding for the same CDR3. The rearrangement links TRBV29-1 to TRBJ2-7, with D hard to call. The CDR3 runs to 12 residues. V shed 4 bases and J shed 0 bases, with 7 bases lying between them. Germline lookup yields CDR1 SQVTM and CDR2 ANQGSEA. The chain's CDR3 is CSVVVSSYEQYF. CDR3 coding DNA: TGCAGCGTTGTGGTTAGCTCCTACGAGCAGTACTTC.

This clone is a singleton in its sample. The CDR3 nucleotides are TGTGCCAGCAGCCCCAACGCCCCAGGGTGGGAGGGCCACCACGAGCAGTACTTC. It is translated as CASSPNAPGWEGHHEQYF. This chain joins TRBV7-2 and TRBJ2-7; 7 nucleotides match TRBD2. There are 18 residues in the CDR3. The J segment lost 5 bases and the V segment lost 5 bases, leaving 21 bases of the junction unmatched. CDR1 is SGHTA and CDR2 is FQGNSA in the germline V gene.

The chain is built from TRBV5-1 and TRBJ2-1, with 9 bases aligning to TRBD1. The V and J ends lost 4 bases and 4 bases, in that order; junction bases with no gene match: 12. The CDR3 has 17 amino acids. Germline V gene sequence: CDR1 SGHRS, CDR2 YFSETQ. CDR3 loop: CASSVGQGEIIYNEQFF. The CDR3 nucleotides are TGCGCCAGCAGCGTGGGACAGGGTGAGATAATATACAATGAGCAGTTCTTC.

The rearrangement uses TRBV7-3 and TRBJ2-1; 12 bases agree with TRBD2. The ends lost 5 bases at V and 7 bases at J; junction bases unmatched: 6. Per the germline V gene, CDR1 is SGHTA and CDR2 is FQGTGA. CDR3 length: 15 residues. In DNA, the CDR3 is TGTGCCAGCAGCCCGACTAGCGGGAGAGGAAATGAGCAGTTCTTC. Its protein is CASSPTSGRGNEQFF.

In this sample, this clone turned up a few times. This chain links TRBV4-2 with TRBJ1-1; 9 nucleotides align to TRBD1. With V trimmed by 6 bases and J by 1 base, 3 bases remained unmatched. The CDR3 is 14 residues long. Germline values: CDR1 LGHNA, CDR2 YNFKEQ. CDR3 coding DNA: TGTGCCAGCAGACCGGGACAGGGGAACACTGAAGCTTTCTTT. Translation gives CASRPGQGNTEAFF.

The V call is TRBV9, the J call TRBJ2-1; D remains unclear. The CDR3 consists of 14 residues. Germline CDR1 and CDR2: SGDLS and YYNGEE. V dropped 7 bases and J dropped 0 bases, with 11 bases sitting between them. CDR3 sequence (DNA): TGTGCCAGCGCGCCGGACCCCTCCTACAATGAGCAGTTCTTC. Its protein is CASAPDPSYNEQFF.

The chain combines TRBV7-8 with TRBJ1-5; maybe TRBD1 (6 bases). Between the trimmed V and J ends, which lost 1 base and 2 bases, there was a span of 9 bases. The CDR3 extends over 15 amino acids. Per the germline V gene, CDR1 is SGHVS and CDR2 is FQNEAQ. The CDR3 bases are TGTGCCAGCAGCTTAGAGGGGGGTGGCAATCAGCCCCAGCATTTT. It encodes CASSLEGGGNQPQHF.

This rearrangement joins TRBV27 to TRBJ2-4, with D unclear. This CDR3 contains 18 residues. V was clipped by 2 bases and J by 0 bases, with 17 bases between them. The germline gives CDR1 MNHEY, CDR2 SMNVEV (reference sequence). The CDR3 loop is CASSLPFSPRPAKNIQYF. The CDR3 coding sequence is TGTGCCAGCAGTTTACCATTTTCTCCCAGGCCAGCCAAAAACATTCAGTACTTC.

In regard to this clone: Other DNA variants within this sample encode the same CDR3. The CDR3: CASSLTAYGYTF. The CDR3 DNA is TGTGCCAGCAGCTTAACAGCGTATGGCTACACCTTC. The genes are TRBV5-6 and TRBJ1-2, with D hard to call. Germline lookup yields CDR1 SGHDT and CDR2 YYEEEE. V lost 2 bases and J lost 5, with 7 bases in between. The CDR3 runs 12 residues.

This clone came up a few times. The chain couples TRBV19 to TRBJ1-1; D is perhaps TRBD1 (5 bases). V was clipped by 5 bases and J by 10 bases, with 17 bases between them. Germline V CDR1 and CDR2: LNHDA, SQIVND (reference sequence). This CDR3 region has 13 residues. The DNA of the CDR3 is TGTGCCAGTAGTGAGGGGACGGTACCTGTAGCTTTCTTT. Protein: CASSEGTVPVAFF.

The genes are TRBV5-4 and TRBJ1-1; 7 bases are a match to TRBD1. This CDR3 comprises 15 residues. The junction had 7 bases not matched to a gene; V was cut back by 0 bases and J by 5 bases. Germline CDR1 SGHNT, CDR2 YYREEE (reference sequence). The CDR3 coding sequence is TGTGCCAGCAGCTTGGCGAAGGGGGCGTGGACTGAAGCTTTCTTT. It encodes CASSLAKGAWTEAFF.

This clone was observed a single time. The chain joins TRBV12-5 to TRBJ2-5; 7 bases line up with TRBD2. Germline values: CDR1 LGHNT, CDR2 FRNRAP. V lost 7 bases to trimming and J lost 5 bases; unmatched junction nucleotides: 7. The CDR3 totals 13 residues. CDR3 sequence (DNA): TGTGCTAGTGCCCCGGGGGGTGCGGAGACCCAGTACTTC. It yields the protein CASAPGGAETQYF.

This chain links TRBV6-1 with TRBJ1-4, with D possibly matching TRBD1 (6 bases). The germline CDR1 and CDR2 sequences are MNHNS and SASEGT. V was pared by 6 bases and J by 4 bases, with 15 bases between. The CDR3 length is 15 residues. This CDR3 is CASSPWTALNEKLFF. In nucleotides, the CDR3 is TGTGCCAGCAGCCCTTGGACAGCCCTTAATGAAAAACTGTTTTTT.

This rearrangement joins TRBV30 to TRBJ2-6; 11 bases line up with TRBD1. From germline, CDR1 is GTSNPN and CDR2 SVGIG (reference sequence). There are 16 residues in the CDR3. J gave up 2 bases and V 3 bases, and 3 bases lay outside the gene matches. The CDR3 nucleotides read TGTGCCTGGAGCGGACAGGGGGCGGCTGGGGCCAACGTCCTGACTTTC. It is translated as CAWSGQGAAGANVLTF.

This chain joins TRBV27 and TRBJ2-1; the match to TRBD2 covers 12 bases. The germline V gene encodes CDR1 MNHEY and CDR2 SMNVEV (reference sequence). V lost 6 bases to trimming and J lost 5 bases; unmatched junction nucleotides: 17. The CDR3 spans 19 residues. CDR3 sequence: CASSLTLAGGPSTDNEQFF. CDR3 DNA sequence: TGTGCCAGCAGCCTGACTCTAGCGGGAGGGCCGTCGACGGACAATGAGCAGTTCTTC.

This chain joins TRBV5-1 and TRBJ2-5, with D uncertain. V lost 1 base and J 4 bases, leaving 11 bases between the germline ends. This CDR3 is 14 amino acids long. Germline V gene lookup returns CDR1 SGHRS and CDR2 YFSETQ. The CDR3 DNA is TGCGCCAGCAGCTTGAGTTGGCAAAGAGAGACCCAGTACTTC. Protein product: CASSLSWQRETQYF.

The chain couples TRBV25-1 to TRBJ2-7; 9 nucleotides align to TRBD1. CDR3 length: 14 residues. The germline CDR1 and CDR2 sequences are MGHDK and SYGVNS. The V gene end was trimmed by 6 bases and the J gene end by 0 bases; junction bases not matched to a gene: 3. CDR3: CASRGTGSSYEQYF. The CDR3 bases are TGTGCCAGCAGGGGGACAGGGAGCTCCTACGAGCAGTACTTC.

V usage is TRBV6-1 and J usage is TRBJ1-2; weak D call: TRBD1 (6 bases). The CDR3 contains 17 residues. Trimming took 1 base from V and 4 from J, leaving 19 bases between them. Germline values: CDR1 MNHNS, CDR2 SASEGT. The CDR3 is CASSEGGAGLVIYGYTF. The CDR3 DNA follows: TGTGCCAGCAGTGAAGGGGGGGCAGGGTTGGTTATCTATGGCTACACCTTC.

The chain links TRBV11-3 to TRBJ1-2, with unresolved D. Germline-derived CDR1 and CDR2 are SGHNT and YENEEA. Trimming cost V 3 bases and J 7 bases, with 21 bases left between them. The CDR3 length is 16 residues. CDR3 amino acids: CASSLIGGQLYSGYTF. The CDR3 DNA sequence: TGTGCCAGCAGCTTGATAGGTGGGCAGCTCTATTCTGGCTACACCTTC.

As regards this clone: Other DNA sequences in the sample encode the same CDR3. The gene calls are TRBV7-2 and TRBJ2-3; no definite D call. V was shortened by 0 bases and J by 4 bases, with 5 bases between the two germline ends. This CDR3 is built from 13 residues. CDR1 SGHTA and CDR2 FQGNSA come from the germline V gene. CDR3 residues: CASSLARPDTQYF. The CDR3 nucleotides are TGTGCCAGCAGCTTAGCGAGACCAGATACGCAGTATTTT.

The V call is TRBV28, the J call TRBJ1-2; tentative D call: TRBD1 (5 bases). CDR1 and CDR2 from the germline V gene are MDHEN and SYDVKM. CDR3 length equals 17 residues. Trimming took off 1 base at V and 4 bases at J, with 19 bases between the two ends. The DNA of the CDR3 is TGTGCCAGCAGTTTATTTGGGACGCGGGCTTTTCGCTATGGCTACACCTTC. Amino acid sequence: CASSLFGTRAFRYGYTF.

The rearrangement joins TRBV2 to TRBJ2-3; 7 positions agree with TRBD2. V gave up 8 bases and J gave up 2 bases; unmatched junction bases: 10. Germline V gene lookup returns CDR1 SNHLY and CDR2 FYNNEI. There are 15 residues in the CDR3. CDR3 protein: CASAPVGLTTDTQYF. Here the CDR3 DNA reads TGTGCCAGCGCGCCCGTGGGACTAACCACAGATACGCAGTATTTT. The full variable domain, with the rest looked up from reference TRBV2 and TRBJ2-3, is EPEVTQTPSHQVTQMGQEVILRCVPISNHLYFYWYRQILGQKVEFLVSFYNNEISEKSEIFDDQFSVERPDGSNFTLKIRSTKLEDSAMYFCASAPVGLTTDTQYFGPGTRLTVL.